This TCR beta chain was sequenced during a study of early stage breast cancer tumors (dated by TCRdb to about 2017). A note on the overall study: Of the 15 or so invasive breast tumors, approximately 11 were found to be estrogen receptor-positive, progesterone receptor-positive and HER2-negative. On average, each sample had about 9.6-fold read coverage. Of the roughly twelve ER+/PR+/HER2- tumors, eight were classified as invasive ductal carcinomas and four as invasive lobular carcinomas. Across all samples, around 2.9 million templates representing roughly 1 million unique clonotypes were detected.

In the case of this clone: There is no known antigen for this receptor. There are no base qualities to consult, and no much larger clone falls within one base.

The study profiled bulk TCR beta-chain repertoires in matched peripheral blood, tumor and adjacent normal breast tissue taken from around 15 patients with early-stage breast cancer. Before surgery, whole blood (about 4.5-11 mL) was collected into EDTA tubes and processed within 2 hours. Peripheral blood mononuclear cells were isolated by Ficoll-Paque centrifugation in SepMate-50 tubes. PBMCs were cryopreserved in about 90% FBS with about 10% DMSO in aliquots of roughly 2 to 4.5 million cells and stored in liquid nitrogen. The Qiagen AllPrep DNA/RNA Mini kit was used to extract genomic DNA. Two independent genomic DNA replicates were amplified for each sample, with approximately 0.5 ug used for blood and about 1.5 ug for tumor or normal breast. TCRB sequencing of genomic DNA was carried out with the ImmunoSeq Intro kit according to the manufacturer's instructions. For absolute quantification, the roughly 31-cycle multiplex PCR included proprietary primers along with spike-in control sequences. Single-end 150-bp reads were used to sequence an 87-bp fragment covering the CDR3 and the flanking V and J genes. Each lane of an Illumina MiSeq using version 3.0 chemistry carried seven multiplexed samples, with two replicates per sample. In the source study's methods: The vendor's proprietary pipeline handled the raw data processing, merging both replicates into a single result for each sample. To define clonotypes, the study grouped productive rearrangements that shared the V-gene family, CDR3 amino acid sequence and J-gene segment. Clonality was calculated as 1 minus the normalized Shannon entropy (Pielou evenness) of TCRB abundances. T cell density was estimated as total templates divided by the number of input cells, with the number of input cells inferred from the DNA input amount. Recon, run with its default parameters, was used to estimate overall repertoire diversity and clonality. A clonotype counted as tumor-enriched if its abundance in tumor exceeded 0.1% and was at least 32-fold higher than its abundance in normal breast. The source is immuneACCESS, and TCRdb retained only in-frame sequences with V and J called. Part of the clones is not carried over; for the studies checked, unresolved V genes explain less than half of this, and the remainder is unexplained. V, J and clone size are those of that table, while D and trimming were read from the DNA. This sample holds some 70,000 clones; roughly three quarters were observed only once. The top ten hold 3.5% of the sample.

From V the trimming removes 6 bases and from J it removes 4 bases, while the gene matches leave 9 bases of the junction unaccounted for. The germline V gene specifies SNHLY as CDR1 and FYNNEI as CDR2. Including the terminal cysteine and phenylalanine, the CDR3 comprises 16 residues. The CDR3 DNA has 48 bases and is translated from base 1. General findings and caveats noted by the study authors: Compared with adjacent normal breast tissue, tumors had higher clonality and roughly 2.5-fold greater T cell density. Enriched TCRB sequences shared across patients were mostly commonly generated sequences, unlikely to play an important role in the tumor microenvironment. Chain pairing and functional markers such as CD4, CD8 and FOXP3 were not captured by bulk genomic DNA sequencing of unsorted cells. Greater similarity was observed between blood and normal breast repertoires than between blood and tumor repertoires, and tumor was distinguished from normal in most of the 16 patients when each tissue was compared with blood. Because the cohort was small, a breakdown by tumor subtype could not be done.

This clonotype was sampled from a person in their sixties with breast cancer. This chain joins TRBV2 to TRBJ2-1, and 10 junctional nucleotides match TRBD2. The sample comprised blood. The DNA is as follows: TGTGCCAGCAGGGGCCTAGCGGGGGATCGGTACAATGAGCAGTTCTTC. Protein translation: CASRGLAGDRYNEQFF.